This T cell receptor (beta chain) comes out of a study of patients and donors after allogeneic stem cell transplantation. Germline values: CDR1 LGHNA, CDR2 YSLEER. The CDR3 runs 14 residues. The ends were cut back, 2 bases at V and 5 bases at J, with 12 bases in the middle. Via MiXCR, TCRdb re-called the RT-PCR reads, giving one row per CDR3 protein. The sample yields approximately 410,000 distinct CDR3 sequences, under 20% seen once. Sequencing was done on a sample of blood, either unsorted or a sorted T cell fraction (not recorded which). The TCR was taken from a human donor who was either an allogeneic HSCT recipient or a stem cell or donor lymphocyte infusion donor (not recorded which). It is not recorded whose cells these are; they may come from a transplant donor. The chain links TRBV4-3 to TRBJ1-1; D is perhaps TRBD1 (5 bases). The CDR3 reads CASSQRGFGTEAFF. Here the CDR3 DNA reads TGCGCCAGCAGCCAACGGGGGTTCGGGACTGAAGCTTTCTTT.